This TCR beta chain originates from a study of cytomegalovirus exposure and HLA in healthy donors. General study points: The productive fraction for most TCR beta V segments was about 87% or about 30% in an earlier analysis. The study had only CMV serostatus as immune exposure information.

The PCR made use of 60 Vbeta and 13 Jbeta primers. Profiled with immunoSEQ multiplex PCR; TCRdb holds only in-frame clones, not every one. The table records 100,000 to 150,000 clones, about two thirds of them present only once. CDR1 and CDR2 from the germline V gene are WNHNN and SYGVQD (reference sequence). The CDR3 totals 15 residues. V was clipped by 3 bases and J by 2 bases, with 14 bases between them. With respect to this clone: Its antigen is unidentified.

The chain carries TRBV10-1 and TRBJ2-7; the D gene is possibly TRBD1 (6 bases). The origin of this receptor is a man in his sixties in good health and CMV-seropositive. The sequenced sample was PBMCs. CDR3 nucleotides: TGCGCCAGCAGTGAATACATACAGGGCCCCTACGAGCAGTACTTC. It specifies CASSEYIQGPYEQYF.